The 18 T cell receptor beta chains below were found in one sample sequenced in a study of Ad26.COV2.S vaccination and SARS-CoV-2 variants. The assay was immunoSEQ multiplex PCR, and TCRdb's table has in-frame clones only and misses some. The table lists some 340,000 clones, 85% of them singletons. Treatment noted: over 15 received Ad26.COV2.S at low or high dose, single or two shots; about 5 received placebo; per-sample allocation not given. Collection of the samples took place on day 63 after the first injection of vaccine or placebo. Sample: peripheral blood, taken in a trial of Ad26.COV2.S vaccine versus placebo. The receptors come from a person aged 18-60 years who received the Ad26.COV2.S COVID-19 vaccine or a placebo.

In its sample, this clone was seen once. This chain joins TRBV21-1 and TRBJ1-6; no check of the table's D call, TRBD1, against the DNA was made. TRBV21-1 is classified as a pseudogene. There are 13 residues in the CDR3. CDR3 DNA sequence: TGTGCCAGCAGCGCAGGGGGCCATTCACCCCTCCACTTT. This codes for CASSAGGHSPLHF.

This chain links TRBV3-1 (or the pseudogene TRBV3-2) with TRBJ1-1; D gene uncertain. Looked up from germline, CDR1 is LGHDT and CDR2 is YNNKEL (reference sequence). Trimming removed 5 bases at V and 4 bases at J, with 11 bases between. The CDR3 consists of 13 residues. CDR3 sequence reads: CASSLIGVTEAFF. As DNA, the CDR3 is TGTGCCAGCAGCTTAATTGGGGTCACTGAAGCTTTCTTT.

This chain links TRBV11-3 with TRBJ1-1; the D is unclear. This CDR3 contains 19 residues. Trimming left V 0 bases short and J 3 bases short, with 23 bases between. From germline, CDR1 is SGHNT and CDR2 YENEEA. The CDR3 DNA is TGTGCCAGCAGCTTAGATATGGCGGGTACGTGGCTTCAGGACACTGAAGCTTTCTTT. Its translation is CASSLDMAGTWLQDTEAFF.

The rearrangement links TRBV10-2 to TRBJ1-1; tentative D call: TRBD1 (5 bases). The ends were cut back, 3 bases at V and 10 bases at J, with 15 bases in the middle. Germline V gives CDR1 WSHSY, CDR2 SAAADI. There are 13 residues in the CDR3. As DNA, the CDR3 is TGCGCCAGCAGTGAAGGAAGGGGACGTGTAGCTTTCTTT. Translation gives CASSEGRGRVAFF.

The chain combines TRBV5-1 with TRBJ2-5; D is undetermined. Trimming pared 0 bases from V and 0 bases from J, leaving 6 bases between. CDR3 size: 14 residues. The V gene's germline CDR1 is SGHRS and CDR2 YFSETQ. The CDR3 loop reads CASSLDSYQETQYF. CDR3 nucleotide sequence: TGCGCCAGCAGCTTGGACAGCTACCAAGAGACCCAGTACTTC.

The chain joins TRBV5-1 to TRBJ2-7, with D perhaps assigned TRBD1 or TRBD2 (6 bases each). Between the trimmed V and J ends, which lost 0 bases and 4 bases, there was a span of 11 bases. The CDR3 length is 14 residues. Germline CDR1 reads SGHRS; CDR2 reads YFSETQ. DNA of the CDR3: TGCGCCAGCAGCTTGGAGGGGGGAGGATACGAGCAGTACTTC. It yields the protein CASSLEGGGYEQYF.

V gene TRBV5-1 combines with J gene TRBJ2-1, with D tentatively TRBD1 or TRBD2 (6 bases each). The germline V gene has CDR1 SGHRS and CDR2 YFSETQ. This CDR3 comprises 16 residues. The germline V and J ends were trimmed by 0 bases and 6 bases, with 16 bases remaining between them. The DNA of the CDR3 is TGCGCCAGCAGCTTGGATTCGGGGGCGGTGTCCAATGAGCAGTTCTTC. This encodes CASSLDSGAVSNEQFF.

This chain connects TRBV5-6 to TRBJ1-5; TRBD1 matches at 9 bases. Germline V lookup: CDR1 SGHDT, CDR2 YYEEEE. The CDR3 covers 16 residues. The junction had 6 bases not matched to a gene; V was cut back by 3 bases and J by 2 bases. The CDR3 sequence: CASSYLQGAGNQPQHF. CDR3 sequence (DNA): TGTGCCAGCAGCTACCTACAGGGGGCAGGCAATCAGCCCCAGCATTTT.

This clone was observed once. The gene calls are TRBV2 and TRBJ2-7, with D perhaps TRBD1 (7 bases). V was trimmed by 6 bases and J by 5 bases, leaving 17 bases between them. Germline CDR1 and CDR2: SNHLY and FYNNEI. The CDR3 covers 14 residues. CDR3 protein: CASRPEAGGNEQYF. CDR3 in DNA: TGTGCCAGCAGGCCCGAGGCAGGGGGGAACGAGCAGTACTTC.

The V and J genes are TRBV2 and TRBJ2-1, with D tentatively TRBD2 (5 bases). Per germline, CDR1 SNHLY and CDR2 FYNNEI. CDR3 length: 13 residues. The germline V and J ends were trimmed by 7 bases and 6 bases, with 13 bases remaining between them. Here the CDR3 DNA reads TGTGCCAGCATCCAAAAAGGAGGCAATGAGCAGTTCTTC. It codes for CASIQKGGNEQFF. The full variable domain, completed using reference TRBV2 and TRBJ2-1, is EPEVTQTPSHQVTQMGQEVILRCVPISNHLYFYWYRQILGQKVEFLVSFYNNEISEKSEIFDDQFSVERPDGSNFTLKIRSTKLEDSAMYFCASIQKGGNEQFFGPGTRLTVL.

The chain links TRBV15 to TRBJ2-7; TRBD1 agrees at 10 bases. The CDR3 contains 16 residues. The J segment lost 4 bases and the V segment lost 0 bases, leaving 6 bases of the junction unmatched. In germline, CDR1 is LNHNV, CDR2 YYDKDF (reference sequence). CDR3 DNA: TGTGCCACCAGCAGAGATTATGGGACAGGGGCATACGAGCAGTACTTC. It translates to CATSRDYGTGAYEQYF. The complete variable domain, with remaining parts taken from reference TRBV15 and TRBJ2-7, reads DAMVIQNPRYQVTQFGKPVTLSCSQTLNHNVMYWYQQKSSQAPKLLFHYYDKDFNNEADTPDNFQSRRPNTSFCFLDIRSPGLGDTAMYLCATSRDYGTGAYEQYFGPGTRLTVT.

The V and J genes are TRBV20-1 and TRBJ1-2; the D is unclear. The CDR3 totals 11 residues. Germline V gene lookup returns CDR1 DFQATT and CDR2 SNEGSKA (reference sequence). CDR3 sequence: CTSPGLYGYTF. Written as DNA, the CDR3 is TGCACCTCTCCCGGGCTCTATGGCTACACCTTC.

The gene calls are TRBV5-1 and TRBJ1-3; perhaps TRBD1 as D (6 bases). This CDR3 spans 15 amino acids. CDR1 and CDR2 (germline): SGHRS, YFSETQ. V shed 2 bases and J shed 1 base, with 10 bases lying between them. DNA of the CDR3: TGCGCCAGCAGCTTTGGGGGGCAATCTGGAAACACCATATATTTT. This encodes CASSFGGQSGNTIYF.

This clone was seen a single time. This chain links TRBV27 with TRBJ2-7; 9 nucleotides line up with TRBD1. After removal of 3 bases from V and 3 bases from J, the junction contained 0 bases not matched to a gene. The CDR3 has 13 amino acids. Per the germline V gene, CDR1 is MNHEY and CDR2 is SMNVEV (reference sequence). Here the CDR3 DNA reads TGTGCCAGCAGTTTGACAGGGGGCTACGAGCAGTACTTC. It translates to CASSLTGGYEQYF.

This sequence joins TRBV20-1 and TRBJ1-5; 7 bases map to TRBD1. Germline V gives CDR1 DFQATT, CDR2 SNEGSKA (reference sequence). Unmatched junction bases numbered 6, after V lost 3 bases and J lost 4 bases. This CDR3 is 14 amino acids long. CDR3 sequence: CSASWGTENQPQHF. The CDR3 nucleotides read TGCAGTGCTAGTTGGGGGACAGAGAATCAGCCCCAGCATTTT.

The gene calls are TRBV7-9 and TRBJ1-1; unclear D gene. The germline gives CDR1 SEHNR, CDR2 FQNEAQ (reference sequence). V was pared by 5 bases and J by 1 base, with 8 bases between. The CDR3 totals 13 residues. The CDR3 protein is CASSTHGNTEAFF. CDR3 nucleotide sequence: TGTGCCAGCAGCACCCATGGGAACACTGAAGCTTTCTTT. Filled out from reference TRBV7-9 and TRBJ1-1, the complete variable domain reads DTGVSQNPRHKITKRGQNVTFRCDPISEHNRLYWYRQTLGQGPEFLTYFQNEAQLEKSRLLSDRFSAERPKGSFSTLEIQRTEQGDSAMYLCASSTHGNTEAFFGQGTRLTVV.

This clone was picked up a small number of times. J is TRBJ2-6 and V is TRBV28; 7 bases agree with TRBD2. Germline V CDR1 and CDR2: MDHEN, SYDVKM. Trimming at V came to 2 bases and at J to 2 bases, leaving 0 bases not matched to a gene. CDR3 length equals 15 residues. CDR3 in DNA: TGTGCCAGCAGTTTAGGGGGGGCTGGGGCCAACGTCCTGACTTTC. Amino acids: CASSLGGAGANVLTF.

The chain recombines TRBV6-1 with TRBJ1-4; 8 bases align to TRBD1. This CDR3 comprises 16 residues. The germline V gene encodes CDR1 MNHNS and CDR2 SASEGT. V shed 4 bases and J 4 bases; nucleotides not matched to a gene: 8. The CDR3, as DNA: TGTGCCAGCAGTGGCCATCAAGGACAGGGTAATGAAAAACTGTTTTTT. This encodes CASSGHQGQGNEKLFF.